This TCR beta chain was recovered during a study of technical replicates of blood from four donors. Libraries were prepared by immunoSEQ multiplex PCR; TCRdb keeps only in-frame clonotypes and omits some of them. The table lists about 68,000 clones, 95% to 97% of them singletons. Sequenced sample: T cells isolated from PBMCs. The source is a human donor in good health.

The CDR3 here is CASSLGQYSGANVLTF. The CDR3 nucleotides are TGTGCCAGCAGCTTGGGACAGTACTCTGGGGCCAACGTCCTGACTTTC. The chain combines TRBV11-2 with TRBJ2-6, with 7 bases aligning to TRBD1. Germline V lookup: CDR1 SGHAT, CDR2 FQNNGV. Losses at the gene ends were 3 bases for V and 0 bases for J; bases not matched to a gene: 2. CDR3 length equals 16 residues.